These 5 T cell receptor beta chains were all obtained from the same sample, sequenced in a study of shared clonotypes between healthy human individuals. Assay: immunoSEQ multiplex PCR; the TCRdb copy retains only in-frame clones and omits some. The data show under 2,500,000 clones, about 94% seen once. Sequencing used naive CD4+ T cells sorted from blood. Subset in this sample: CD45RA+ positively selected. The receptors stem from a man younger than 30 in good health.

Details on this clone: The sample has other DNA sequences that encode this CDR3 too. J is TRBJ1-3 and V is TRBV18; D is unclear. V lost 2 bases to trimming and J lost 2 bases, with 4 bases between them. Germline assignment: CDR1 KGHSH and CDR2 LQKENI. The length of the CDR3 is 13 residues. For the CDR3, the DNA is TGTGCCAGCTCACCAGGGACTGGAAACACCATATATTTT. Its translation: CASSPGTGNTIYF.

The chain uses TRBV11-2 and TRBJ1-2; D possibly corresponds to TRBD1 (5 bases). Trimming took 2 bases from V and 4 from J, leaving 11 bases between them. The CDR3 consists of 14 residues. The germline gives CDR1 SGHAT, CDR2 FQNNGV. The DNA for the CDR3 is TGTGCCAGCAGCTTAAGGCAGGGCACCTATGGCTACACCTTC. Translating it yields CASSLRQGTYGYTF.

The chain combines TRBV6-5 with TRBJ1-2; 7 bases line up with TRBD1. The V gene end was trimmed by 6 bases and the J gene end by 4 bases; junction bases not matched to a gene: 8. Germline lookup yields CDR1 MNHEY and CDR2 SVGAGI. The CDR3 extends over 14 amino acids. CDR3 coding DNA: TGTGCCAGCAGAGACGACAGGGTAGTCTATGGCTACACCTTC. The encoded protein is CASRDDRVVYGYTF.

The gene calls are TRBV2 and TRBJ1-1; D remains ambiguous. The ends were cut back, 7 bases at V and 0 bases at J, with 12 bases in the middle. The CDR3 length is 14 residues. Germline V lookup: CDR1 SNHLY, CDR2 FYNNEI. CDR3 nucleotides: TGTGCCAGCACCTCATGGAGACTGAACACTGAAGCTTTCTTT. Translation: CASTSWRLNTEAFF.

V usage is TRBV5-1 and J usage is TRBJ1-4, with 7 bases identical to TRBD1. In germline, CDR1 is SGHRS, CDR2 YFSETQ. The CDR3 loop spans 15 amino acids. The trim removed 3 bases at V and 0 bases at J, leaving 2 bases unmatched. Here the CDR3 reads CASSSGQATNEKLFF. The CDR3 nucleotides read TGCGCCAGCAGCTCCGGACAGGCAACTAATGAAAAACTGTTTTTT.